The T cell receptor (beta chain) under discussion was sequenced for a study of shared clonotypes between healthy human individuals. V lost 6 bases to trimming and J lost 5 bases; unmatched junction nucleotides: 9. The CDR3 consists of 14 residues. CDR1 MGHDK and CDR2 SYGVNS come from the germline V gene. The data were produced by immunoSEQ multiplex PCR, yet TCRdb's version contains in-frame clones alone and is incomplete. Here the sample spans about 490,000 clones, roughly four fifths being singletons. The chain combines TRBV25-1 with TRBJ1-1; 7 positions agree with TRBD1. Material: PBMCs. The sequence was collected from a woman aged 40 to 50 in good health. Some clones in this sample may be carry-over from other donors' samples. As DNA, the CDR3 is TGTGCCAGCAGAGCAACACAGGGGAATACTGAAGCTTTCTTT. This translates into CASRATQGNTEAFF.